What follows is one T cell receptor beta chain and its context. The antigen is not known. Here immunoSEQ multiplex PCR was the method, and the copy in TCRdb shows in-frame clones only, minus some. The table has roughly 170,000 clones, 90% to 95% seen once; the top ten hold around 1.5%. This record comes from a study of T cell responses to AZD1222 COVID-19 vaccine. Second-dose schedules of about 4 or about 12 weeks were combined. General observations from the study: Spike was spanned by vaccine-associated CD4 TCRs, with dominance at 160-218 and 743-854.

Looked up from germline, CDR1 is LNHDA and CDR2 is SQIVND (reference sequence). This CDR3 is 14 amino acids long. V shed 8 bases and J shed 0 bases, with 13 bases lying between them. The TCR originated in an adult who received the AZD1222 COVID-19 vaccine. The chain employs TRBV19 and TRBJ1-1; maybe TRBD1 (6 bases). The sample consisted of peripheral blood, taken 28 days after the second AZD1222 dose. CDR3 DNA sequence: TGTGCCAGTGGGGAGGGGACATTGAACACTGAAGCTTTCTTT. Amino acids: CASGEGTLNTEAFF.